This note documents a single T cell receptor (beta chain) sequence. Its antigen is as yet unknown. This specimen comes from a study of cytomegalovirus exposure and HLA in healthy donors. Across the study: Both the approximately 120 validation repertoires and the roughly 640 first-cohort repertoires used the same platform, as reported by a later analysis. Study-wide findings and caveats: Most TCR sequences showed up rarely, but some public TCRs showed up in many donors. The TCR clusters that emerged in the first cohort tended, a later analysis found, to co-occur in the 95 to 150 validation repertoires.

The method was immunoSEQ multiplex PCR; TCRdb's version includes in-frame clones alone and lacks a portion of them. This sample carries about 280,000 clones, about 86% of them seen once, and the ten largest clones take 1%. Trimming shortened V by 6 bases and J by 2 bases, and 14 bases separated the two germline ends. This CDR3 spans 14 amino acids. Per the germline V gene, CDR1 is SNHLY and CDR2 is FYNNEI. V gene TRBV2 combines with J gene TRBJ2-7; a possible D gene is TRBD1 (8 bases). This clonotype was obtained from a woman aged 18-29 years in good health and CMV-seronegative. Sequencing used PBMCs. The CDR3, as DNA: TGTGCCAGCAGGGACACAGGGGGGGCCTACGAGCAGTACTTC. Protein sequence: CASRDTGGAYEQYF.